The entry below gives a single T cell receptor (beta chain) sequence along with its context. Reprocessing the 5' RACE reads, TCRdb reports a single entry for every CDR3 protein and omits DNA. The listing records under 150,000 distinct CDR3 sequences. The data stem from a study of monozygotic twins with inflammatory bowel disease. CDR1 is SNHLY, CDR2 FYNNEI, per germline. The CDR3 is 16 amino acids. V and J are TRBV2 and TRBJ2-1; TCRdb's D call of TRBD1 is untestable without DNA. This sequence originates from a human donor with ulcerative colitis or Crohn's disease, or a healthy co-twin of an affected twin (not recorded which). Sequencing input: blood. The CDR3 reads CASSERWGAFYNEQFF.